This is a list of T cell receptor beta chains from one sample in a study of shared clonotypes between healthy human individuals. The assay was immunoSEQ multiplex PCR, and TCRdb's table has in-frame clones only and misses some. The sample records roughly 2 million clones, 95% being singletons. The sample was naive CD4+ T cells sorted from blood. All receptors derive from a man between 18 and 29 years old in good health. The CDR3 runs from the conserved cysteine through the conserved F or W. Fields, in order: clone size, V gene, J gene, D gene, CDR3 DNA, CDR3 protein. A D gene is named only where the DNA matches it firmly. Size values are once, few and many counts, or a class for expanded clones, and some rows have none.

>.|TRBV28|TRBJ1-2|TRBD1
TGTGCCAGCAGTTTATCGGACAGGGAGAGCTATGGCTACACCTTC
CASSLSDRESYGYTF
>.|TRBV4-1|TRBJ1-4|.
TGCGCCAGCAGCCAAGATGGTGTTGGGGCCACTAATGAAAAACTGTTTTTT
CASSQDGVGATNEKLFF
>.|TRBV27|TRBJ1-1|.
TGTGCCAGCAGCCAGAGAAGGGCCTTGGTGATGACTGAAGCTTTCTTT
CASSQRRALVMTEAFF
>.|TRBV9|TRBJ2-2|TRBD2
TGTGCCAGCAGCGAGCTAGCGGGAGTAAACACCGGGGAGCTGTTTTTT
CASSELAGVNTGELFF
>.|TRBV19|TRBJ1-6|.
TGTGCCAGTAGTATAGGGGTTAATTCACCCCTCCACTTT
CASSIGVNSPLHF
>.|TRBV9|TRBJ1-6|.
TGTGCCAGCAGCGTTCCCAGGGAAGGGCAGCCTAATAATTCACCCCTCCACTTT
CASSVPREGQPNNSPLHF
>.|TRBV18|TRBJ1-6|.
TGTGCCAGCTCATTGGGTACCGGGACCCTAAATTCACCCCTCCACTTT
CASSLGTGTLNSPLHF
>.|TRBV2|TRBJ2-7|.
TGTGCCAGCAGTGTGGCAGAGACCTACGAGCAGTACTTC
CASSVAETYEQYF
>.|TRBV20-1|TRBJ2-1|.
TGCAGTGCTGGACTTCTTAATGAGCAGTTCTTC
CSAGLLNEQFF
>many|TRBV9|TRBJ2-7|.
TGTGCCAGCAGCGTAGGAACAGGGACCTACGAGCAGTACTTC
CASSVGTGTYEQYF
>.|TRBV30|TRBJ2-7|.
TGTGCCTGGAACCGGGGGAATCACGAGCAGTACTTC
CAWNRGNHEQYF
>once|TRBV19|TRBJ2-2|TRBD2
TGTGCCACCAGGACTAGCGGGGGGGCTAGCACCGGGGAGCTGTTTTTT
CATRTSGGASTGELFF
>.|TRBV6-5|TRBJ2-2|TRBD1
TGTGCCAGCAGTTCCGGGACAGGGAGGACCGGGGAGCTGTTTTTT
CASSSGTGRTGELFF
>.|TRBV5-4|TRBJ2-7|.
TGTGCCAGCAGCCCGGAGGTGGGGGTTTTCTACGAGCAGTACTTC
CASSPEVGVFYEQYF
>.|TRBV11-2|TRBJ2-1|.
TGTGCCAGCAGTCAGGGCGTTCCTGAGCAGTTCTTC
CASSQGVPEQFF
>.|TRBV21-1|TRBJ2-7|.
TGTGCCAGCTCGGTCCAAGACTTTTCCTACGAGCAGTACTTC
CASSVQDFSYEQYF
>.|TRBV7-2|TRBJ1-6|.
TGTGCCAGCAGCTTCGACATCGCGCGGTCCTATAATTCACCCCTCCACTTT
CASSFDIARSYNSPLHF
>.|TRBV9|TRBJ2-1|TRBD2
TGTGCCAGCAGCAAAACTAGCGGGAGTATCTATGAGCAGTTCTTC
CASSKTSGSIYEQFF
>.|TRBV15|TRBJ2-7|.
TGTGCCACCAGCCCCGGAAACTACGAGCAGTACTTC
CATSPGNYEQYF
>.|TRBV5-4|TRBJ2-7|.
TGTGCCAGCAGCCGGGACTCCGGTCCCTACGAGCAGTACTTC
CASSRDSGPYEQYF
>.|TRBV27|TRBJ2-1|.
TGTGCCAGCAGCCCCGGGACCACGGCTGGCTACAATGAGCAGTTCTTC
CASSPGTTAGYNEQFF
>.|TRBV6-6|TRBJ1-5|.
TGTGCCACCACAGATCGGGGGATCAATCAGCCCCAGCATTTT
CATTDRGINQPQHF
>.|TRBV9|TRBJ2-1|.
TGTGCCAGCAGCCCTCGTACCGTCGGTGAGCAGTTCTTC
CASSPRTVGEQFF
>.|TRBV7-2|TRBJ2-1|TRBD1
TGTGCCAGCAGCTCCCCGGGACAGGGGGCAGTCAATGAGCAGTTCTTC
CASSSPGQGAVNEQFF
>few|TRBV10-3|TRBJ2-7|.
TGTGCCATCAGTTTAAACAGGGACGAGCAGTACTTC
CAISLNRDEQYF
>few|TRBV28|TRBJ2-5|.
TGTGCCACCGCGACACGTCAAGAGACCCAGTACTTC
CATATRQETQYF
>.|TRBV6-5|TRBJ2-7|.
TGTGCCAGCAGTTACAGGGGGACTCCTATGTACGAGCAGTACTTC
CASSYRGTPMYEQYF
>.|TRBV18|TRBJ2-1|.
TGTGCCAGCTCATCAGTGCGGGAAACTGAGCAGTTCTTC
CASSSVRETEQFF
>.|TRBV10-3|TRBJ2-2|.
TGTGCCATCAGTGATAGCGGCGGGGAGCTGTTTTTT
CAISDSGGELFF